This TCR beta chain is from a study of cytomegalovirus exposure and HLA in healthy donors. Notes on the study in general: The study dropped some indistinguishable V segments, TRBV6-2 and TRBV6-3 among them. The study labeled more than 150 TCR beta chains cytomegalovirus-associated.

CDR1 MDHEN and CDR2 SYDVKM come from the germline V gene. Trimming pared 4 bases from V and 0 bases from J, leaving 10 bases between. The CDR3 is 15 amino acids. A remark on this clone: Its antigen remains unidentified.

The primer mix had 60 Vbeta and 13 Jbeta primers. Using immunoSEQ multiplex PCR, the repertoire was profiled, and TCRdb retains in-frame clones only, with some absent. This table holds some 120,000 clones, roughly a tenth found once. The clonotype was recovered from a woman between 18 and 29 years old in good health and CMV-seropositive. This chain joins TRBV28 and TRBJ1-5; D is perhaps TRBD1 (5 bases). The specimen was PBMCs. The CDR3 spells CASSSLGVSNQPQHF. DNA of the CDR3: TGTGCCAGCAGTTCCCTAGGGGTTAGCAATCAGCCCCAGCATTTT.